The text below deals with one T cell receptor beta chain. Its antigen is unknown. The sample is drawn from a study of a mutant IDH1 vaccine in newly diagnosed glioma. J lost 4 bases, V lost 5 bases, and 7 bases had no gene match. This CDR3 is built from 14 residues. CDR1 is SGHTA, CDR2 FQGNSA, per germline. The data were produced by immunoSEQ multiplex PCR, yet TCRdb's version contains in-frame clones alone and is incomplete. The table includes tens of thousands of clones, roughly 77% detected once. The time point here: week 35, safety follow-up. Every vaccination contained 300 ug of the mutant IDH1 20-mer peptide and was paired with topical imiquimod. Donor diagnoses consisted of new WHO grade 3 or 4 IDH1-mutant, ATRX-lost astrocytomas.

This material consisted of PBMCs, taken from a glioma patient whose treatment included an IDH1 peptide vaccine. This sequence joins TRBV7-2 and TRBJ1-1; the match to TRBD1 covers 7 bases. The receptor was derived from a man aged 35-49 years with glioma. Some clones in this sample may be carry-over from other donors' samples. CDR3 sequence reads: CASSPMTGSTEAFF. DNA of the CDR3: TGTGCCAGCAGCCCTATGACAGGGTCCACTGAAGCTTTCTTT.